Below are 32 T cell receptor beta chains sequenced from a single sample in a study of regulatory T cells in long-lasting Graves disease. To make TCR beta libraries, researchers used iRepertoire HTBI primers and Arm-PCR of CDR3 regions. TCRdb independently ran MiXCR on the multiplex PCR reads; one entry per CDR3 protein. Counted here are fewer than 650,000 distinct CDR3 sequences, roughly 16% occurring once; the ten biggest clones make up around 12%. This sample's time point: newly diagnosed GD, antithyroid drugs for less than 3 months. There was RNA extracted from PBMCs, and the TCR library was made from it. This same sample was also part of a study on T cells in Graves' hyperthyroidism and ophthalmopathy.

Source: peripheral blood mononuclear cells (PBMCs), taken at new diagnosis, from a patient treated with antithyroid drugs. The receptors were gathered from a man between 18 and 29 years old with Graves disease.

The CDR3 coding sequence is TGCAGTGCTAGTGACTTAGCGGGCCTTATTAACAATGAGCAGTTCTTC. It codes for CSASDLAGLINNEQFF. The V call is TRBV20-1, the J call TRBJ2-1; 7 bases map to TRBD2. V lost 3 bases to trimming and J lost 5 bases; unmatched junction nucleotides: 13. Germline V gene sequence: CDR1 DFQATT, CDR2 SNEGSKA (reference sequence). This CDR3 contains 16 residues.

The table lists this clonotype with many counts. The genes are TRBV28 and TRBJ1-4; D gene uncertain. V shed 5 bases and J shed 7 bases, with 17 bases lying between them. CDR1 is MDHEN, CDR2 SYDVKM, per germline. This CDR3 contains 15 residues. The DNA for the CDR3 is TGTGCCAGCAGTCAGGTGGAGGGTTCGCGTGAAAAACTGTTTTTT. It yields the protein CASSQVEGSREKLFF.

This clonotype appeared a few times. This rearrangement joins TRBV29-1 to TRBJ1-2; D may be TRBD1 (5 bases). CDR3 size: 15 residues. Germline V gene lookup returns CDR1 SQVTM and CDR2 ANQGSEA. V gave up 3 bases and J gave up 4 bases, with 18 bases separating them. CDR3 region: CSVESRRDLRYGYTF. In DNA, the CDR3 is TGCAGCGTTGAGAGTCGCAGGGACCTACGCTATGGCTACACCTTC.

Many counts were recorded for this clonotype. The chain has TRBV19 and TRBJ2-7; D not resolved. The CDR3 sequence is 14 residues long. Trimming took off 3 bases at V and 4 bases at J, with 13 bases between the two ends. Germline V CDR1 and CDR2: LNHDA, SQIVND (reference sequence). For the CDR3, the DNA is TGTGCCAGTAGTATTGGTCTGGGTGGGTACGAGCAGTACTTC. This codes for CASSIGLGGYEQYF.

The chain combines TRBV3-1 with TRBJ2-7; TRBD2 agrees at 9 bases. The CDR3 is 15 amino acids. The V gene end was trimmed by 1 base and the J gene end by 2 bases; junction bases not matched to a gene: 3. Germline V gene lookup returns CDR1 LGHDT and CDR2 YNNKEL (reference sequence). In nucleotides, the CDR3 is TGTGCCAGCAGCCAAGGGACTAGCGTGGCCTACGAGCAGTACTTC. It is translated as CASSQGTSVAYEQYF.

The table lists this clonotype with many counts. The rearrangement uses TRBV7-9 and TRBJ2-7; unclear D gene. With 6 bases removed from V and 2 bases from J, the gap between germline ends came to 11 bases. This CDR3 region has 13 residues. Germline V CDR1 and CDR2: SEHNR, FQNEAQ (reference sequence). The CDR3 spells CASSSPLPYEQYF. The DNA for the CDR3 is TGTGCCAGCAGTTCCCCACTCCCCTACGAGCAGTACTTC.

This clonotype was seen a handful of times. V gene TRBV6-5 combines with J gene TRBJ2-1; TRBD1 matches at 8 bases. V was clipped by 4 bases and J by 6 bases; unmatched bases: 11. CDR1 and CDR2 (germline): MNHEY, SVGAGI. This CDR3 spans 16 amino acids. The CDR3 DNA is TGTGCCAGCAGTTGCCCCGGCGACAGGGGTTCCAATGAGCAGTTCTTC. Encoded protein: CASSCPGDRGSNEQFF.

The gene calls are TRBV11-2 and TRBJ2-5; D may correspond to TRBD1 or TRBD2 (5 bases each). Germline V gene sequence: CDR1 SGHAT, CDR2 FQNNGV. This CDR3 has 17 residues. The V gene lost 1 base and the J gene lost 2 bases, with 17 bases spanning the gap. The CDR3 region is CASSLGTHRDGQETQYF. CDR3 in DNA: TGTGCCAGCAGCTTAGGCACCCACCGGGACGGACAAGAGACCCAGTACTTC. Full variable domain (outside the CDR3, taken from reference TRBV11-2 and TRBJ2-5): EAGVAQSPRYKIIEKRQSVAFWCNPISGHATLYWYQQILGQGPKLLIQFQNNGVVDDSQLPKDRFSAERLKGVDSTLKIQPAKLEDSAVYLCASSLGTHRDGQETQYFGPGTRLLVL.

This clonotype was counted at least ten times. CDR3 DNA: TGTGCCAGCAGCTCCGGGACTAGCGGGAACACAGATACGCAGTATTTT. Its translation is CASSSGTSGNTDTQYF. The V gene is TRBV11-2, the J gene TRBJ2-3; 13 bases match TRBD2. The CDR3 has 16 residues. Germline lookup yields CDR1 SGHAT and CDR2 FQNNGV. Losses at the gene ends were 4 bases for V and 2 bases for J; bases not matched to a gene: 3.

This clonotype was recorded once. The chain has TRBV4-1 and TRBJ2-7, with D possibly TRBD1 on 5 matching bases. Trimming cost V 3 bases and J 0 bases, with 12 bases left between them. CDR3 length equals 15 residues. Germline CDR1 MGHRA, CDR2 YSYEKL. CDR3 in DNA: TGCGCCAGCAGCCACGAAGGACACCTCTCCTACGAGCAGTACTTC. Translation gives CASSHEGHLSYEQYF.

This chain uses TRBV6-9 with TRBJ2-5, with unresolved D. Germline V gene sequence: CDR1 MNHGY, CDR2 SVAAGI. V lost 3 bases and J 5 bases, leaving 16 bases between the germline ends. The CDR3 runs to 15 residues. The CDR3 DNA reads TGTGCCAGCAGTTACGGTTGGGCAGGCCCGGAGACCCAGTACTTC. It translates to CASSYGWAGPETQYF.

The V call is TRBV5-1, the J call TRBJ2-6, with D maybe TRBD2 (5 bases). Trimming took 2 bases from V and 4 from J, leaving 13 bases between them. The CDR3 is made up of 16 amino acids. Germline V gene lookup returns CDR1 SGHRS and CDR2 YFSETQ. The CDR3 nucleotides read TGCGCCAGCAGCTTCTTGGAGGTGGCAGGGGCCAACGTCCTGACTTTC. This codes for CASSFLEVAGANVLTF. Variable domain in full (rest from reference TRBV5-1 and TRBJ2-6): KAGVTQTPRYLIKTRGQQVTLSCSPISGHRSVSWYQQTPGQGLQFLFEYFSETQRNKGNFPGRFSGRQFSNSRSEMNVSTLELGDSALYLCASSFLEVAGANVLTFGAGSRLTVL.

This clonotype was seen a handful of times. The genes are TRBV5-1 and TRBJ2-1; the D is unclear. The germline V and J ends were trimmed by 1 base and 0 bases, with 8 bases remaining between them. The CDR3 totals 15 residues. Germline CDR1 reads SGHRS; CDR2 reads YFSETQ. CDR3 in DNA: TGCGCCAGCAGCTTGACTACCCGCTCCTACAATGAGCAGTTCTTC. It encodes CASSLTTRSYNEQFF.

In its sample, this clonotype was seen many times. This chain uses TRBV2 with TRBJ1-6; D is unclear. This CDR3 spans 11 amino acids. Trimming removed 3 bases from V and 8 bases from J, with 2 bases in between. Germline-derived CDR1 and CDR2 are SNHLY and FYNNEI. CDR3 nucleotide sequence: TGTGCCAGCAGTGACGATTCACCCCTCCACTTT. Amino acids: CASSDDSPLHF.

The rearrangement links TRBV5-1 to TRBJ2-3, with 9 bases lining up with TRBD2. This CDR3 spans 16 amino acids. In germline, CDR1 is SGHRS, CDR2 YFSETQ. The V and J ends lost 0 bases and 3 bases, in that order; junction bases with no gene match: 5. For the CDR3, the DNA is TGCGCCAGCAGCTTGGATCCAGCGGGAGGTACAGATACGCAGTATTTT. It is translated as CASSLDPAGGTDTQYF. Looking up the rest from reference TRBV5-1 and TRBJ2-3 gives the full variable domain: KAGVTQTPRYLIKTRGQQVTLSCSPISGHRSVSWYQQTPGQGLQFLFEYFSETQRNKGNFPGRFSGRQFSNSRSEMNVSTLELGDSALYLCASSLDPAGGTDTQYFGPGTRLTVL.

Many counts were recorded for this clonotype. The CDR3 DNA reads as TGCAGTGCTAGGACCCACGGTAGCACAGATACGCAGTATTTT. Encoded protein: CSARTHGSTDTQYF. The chain employs TRBV20-1 and TRBJ2-3; no clear D gene. Germline V gives CDR1 DFQATT, CDR2 SNEGSKA (reference sequence). The V and J ends lost 3 bases and 0 bases respectively, with 10 bases between them. The CDR3 length is 14 residues.

This clonotype was observed many times. The genes are TRBV12-3 or TRBV12-4 and TRBJ2-7; no clear D. This CDR3 has 12 residues. V dropped 4 bases and J dropped 3 bases, with 7 bases sitting between them. The CDR3 DNA sequence: TGTGCCAGCAGTTCTGACAACTACGAGCAGTACTTC. Amino acid sequence: CASSSDNYEQYF.

The chain carries TRBV9 and TRBJ2-1; maybe TRBD2 (5 bases). The CDR3 length is 14 residues. V lost 4 bases and J 0 bases, leaving 8 bases between the germline ends. CDR1 is SGDLS and CDR2 is YYNGEE in the germline V gene. CDR3 coding DNA: TGTGCCAGCAGCTTCGGACTCTCCTACAATGAGCAGTTCTTC. Its protein product is CASSFGLSYNEQFF.

The gene calls are TRBV7-2 and TRBJ2-1, with a weak D call TRBD1 (6 bases). V was clipped by 3 bases and J by 5 bases, with 14 bases between them. Germline V gene sequence: CDR1 SGHTA, CDR2 FQGNSA. The CDR3 sequence is 15 residues long. The chain's CDR3 is CASSFVGTTDNEQFF. CDR3 sequence (DNA): TGTGCCAGCAGCTTTGTCGGGACAACGGACAATGAGCAGTTCTTC.

This clonotype was recorded a few times. A read error is likely, as this CDR3 ends without the conserved phenylalanine or tryptophan. V is TRBV5-5 and J is TRBJ2-1; TRBD2 is a possible D gene (5 bases). V was cut by 5 bases and J by 4 bases, with 10 bases left in between. This CDR3 region has 13 residues. Germline values: CDR1 SGHKS, CDR2 YYEKEE (reference sequence). The CDR3 spells CASSLTGYNEQFC. CDR3 sequence (DNA): TGTGCCAGCAGTTTGACGGGGTACAATGAGCAGTTCTGC.

This clonotype was found a few times. The chain joins TRBV30 to TRBJ2-1, with 10 bases fitting TRBD2. CDR1 is GTSNPN, CDR2 SVGIG, per germline (reference sequence). Unmatched junction bases numbered 1, after V lost 2 bases and J lost 6 bases. This CDR3 is built from 13 residues. As DNA, the CDR3 is TGTGCCTGGAGTCTAGCGGGAGCCAATGAGCAGTTCTTC. As protein: CAWSLAGANEQFF.

This chain joins TRBV15 and TRBJ2-7, with unresolved D. Per the germline V gene, CDR1 is LNHNV and CDR2 is YYDKDF (reference sequence). Trimming took off 5 bases at V and 0 bases at J, with 14 bases between the two ends. CDR3 size: 15 residues. CDR3 in amino acids: CATSGFAASSYEQYF. The DNA for the CDR3 is TGTGCCACCAGCGGGTTTGCGGCCAGCTCCTACGAGCAGTACTTC.

This clonotype was found many times. The rearrangement joins TRBV20-1 to TRBJ1-1; TRBD1 might be the D (5 bases). The CDR3 has 13 residues. Germline V gene data show CDR1 as DFQATT and CDR2 as SNEGSKA (reference sequence). V was shortened by 2 bases and J by 0 bases, with 7 bases between the two germline ends. This chain's CDR3 is CSARQGVNTEAFF. Here the CDR3 DNA reads TGCAGTGCTAGACAGGGTGTGAACACTGAAGCTTTCTTT.

V usage is TRBV6-1 and J usage is TRBJ1-1, with D possibly matching TRBD1 (5 bases). The CDR3 is 13 amino acids. Trimming took 3 bases from V and 5 from J, leaving 10 bases between them. The germline CDR1 and CDR2 sequences are MNHNS and SASEGT. The CDR3 region has the DNA TGTGCCAGCAGTGAGCGCGGGGGGACTGAAGCTTTCTTT. Translation: CASSERGGTEAFF.

The V call is TRBV14, the J call TRBJ2-3; 11 bases map to TRBD1. Germline CDR1 SGHDN, CDR2 FVKESK. The CDR3 loop spans 16 amino acids. Trimming cost V 6 bases and J 5 bases; bases outside gene matches: 10. CDR3 coding DNA: TGTGCCAGCAGTCTAACGATCGGGACAGGGGGAGATACGCAGTATTTT. Translated, it gives CASSLTIGTGGDTQYF.

In its sample, this clonotype was seen a few times. One end of the junction fails to match germline, which may point to a read error. The rearrangement links TRBV7-9 to TRBJ2-7; D possibly corresponds to TRBD2 (5 bases). The CDR3 totals 17 residues. Germline CDR1 SEHNR, CDR2 FQNEAQ (reference sequence). The chain's CDR3 is CVSSSIPLGETPYEQYF. CDR3 DNA: TGTGTCAGCAGCTCCATCCCTCTCGGGGAGACTCCTTACGAGCAGTACTTC.

V is TRBV5-1 and J is TRBJ2-3; TRBD2 aligns across 9 bases. The CDR3 has 16 amino acids. Germline CDR1 reads SGHRS; CDR2 reads YFSETQ. Trimming cost V 3 bases and J 4 bases; bases outside gene matches: 9. CDR3 region: CASSSSLSGRADTQYF. For the CDR3, the DNA is TGCGCCAGCAGCTCCTCACTTAGCGGGAGAGCAGATACGCAGTATTTT.

This clonotype showed up many times. The CDR3 sequence: CSASDQPTDTQYF. The DNA for the CDR3 is TGCAGTGCTAGTGATCAGCCCACAGATACGCAGTATTTT. The genes are TRBV20-1 and TRBJ2-3; D is uncertain. Trimming took off 3 bases at V and 2 bases at J, with 9 bases between the two ends. Germline-derived CDR1 and CDR2 are DFQATT and SNEGSKA (reference sequence). The CDR3 has 13 residues.

This clonotype was counted ten times or more. This CDR3 reads CASSLGNIQYF. The CDR3 DNA follows: TGTGCCAGCAGTTTGGGGAACATTCAGTACTTC. The rearrangement joins TRBV27 to TRBJ2-4, with unresolved D. Trimming took 3 bases from V and 7 from J, leaving 4 bases between them. Germline CDR1 MNHEY, CDR2 SMNVEV (reference sequence). The CDR3 runs 11 residues.

The gene calls are TRBV6-5 and TRBJ1-4; D ambiguous. The V gene lost 0 bases and the J gene lost 8 bases, with 10 bases spanning the gap. CDR3 length equals 14 residues. Per the germline V gene, CDR1 is MNHEY and CDR2 is SVGAGI. CDR3 sequence: CASSYSAAGEKLFF. CDR3 bases: TGTGCCAGCAGTTACTCCGCCGCGGGAGAAAAACTGTTTTTT.

In this sample, this clonotype turned up many times. The rearrangement uses TRBV28 and TRBJ2-2, with D possibly matching TRBD1 (5 bases). The CDR3 covers 13 residues. The germline CDR1 and CDR2 sequences are MDHEN and SYDVKM. V shed 8 bases and J shed 7 bases, with 14 bases lying between them. CDR3 nucleotide sequence: TGTGCCAGCCACAACCAGGGTCACGGGGAGCTGTTTTTT. This translates into CASHNQGHGELFF.

Only a few counts were recorded for this clonotype. In DNA, the CDR3 is TGCGCCAGCAGTGATACCGGGTTGCAGTTCTTC. It codes for CASSDTGLQFF. The gene calls are TRBV10-1 and TRBJ2-1; D unresolved. With 3 bases removed from V and 12 bases from J, the gap between germline ends came to 9 bases. CDR1 WNHNN and CDR2 SYGVQD come from the germline V gene (reference sequence). The CDR3 runs 11 residues.